This TCR beta chain originates from a study of T cells in women clearing cervical HPV infection (dated by TCRdb to 2016 to 2018). Concerning the study at large: Cases were 20 to 25 women with histologically confirmed HPV16-related CIN3 or worse, including a couple of invasive cancers. The roughly 27 controls were women who cleared a single incident HPV16 infection within 12 months without developing precancer or cancer. Blood from cases was drawn at the visit where the lesion was first identified, while blood from controls was drawn once the infection was no longer detected. Among cases, blood sampling came a median of roughly 150 days after lesion detection, with an interquartile range of about 85 to 200 days. Since only a few of the women had HLA typing available, the possibility that HLA type was acting as a confounder could not be ruled out. The exploratory proof-of-principle case-control study was nested within the Guanacaste HPV Natural History Study in Costa Rica and compared TCR repertoires across cervical HPV16 outcomes. Cases and controls were matched on age within five years and on year of sample collection. Median age was about 35 years in cases versus roughly 37 in controls, and baseline characteristics did not differ significantly. In the parent cohort, roughly 10,000 women aged 18 or older were enrolled in Guanacaste, Costa Rica, during about 1993 to 1994 and were followed for 7 to 8 years. Five blinded duplicates per group were added as quality controls, so that 60 or so samples were obtained: some 50 participants and 10 replicates. Results and caveats for the whole study, not just this receptor: Cases were distinguished from controls with an estimated AUC of 0.65 to 0.85 by random forest classifiers combining richness and V gene abundances. Whether associations preceded infection or resulted from infection could not be shown with the cross-sectional design, and effector/memory subsets and HPV-specific T cells were not isolated. Lower TRBV6-7 relative abundance was observed in cases than in controls (approximately 0.1% versus 0.16%; Bonferroni P = 0.0008). Because the number of T cells in each sample was unknown, differences in richness could reflect differing T-cell content rather than repertoire biology. CIN3+ cases had significantly higher TCR repertoire richness than controls across sequencing depths, but evenness did not differ between the groups.

Every participant had a single incident cervical HPV16 infection, and women with prevalent HPV16 infections were excluded. Cervical HPV DNA was detected with MY09/MY11 PCR, and genotyping was done by dot-blot hybridization. About 14 mL of heparinized blood was centrifuged, after which the buffy coat was aliquoted, frozen at -30 degrees C, and then stored at -80 degrees C. QIAGEN kits were used to extract genomic DNA from the buffy coat specimens. The CDR3 holds 13 amino acids from the cysteine to the phenylalanine. The DNA shown is the part of the CDR3 that was read: 30 bases, in frame from base 1. The germline V and J ends show losses of 6 bases and 7 bases respectively, and no gene match explains 6 bases of the junction. From a lookup of the germline V gene, CDR1 and CDR2 are KGHSH and LQKENI. Regarding this clone: Its antigen specificity is not known. From the germline J gene comes the end of the CDR3, since the read stops 3 residues before it.

Using the immunoSEQ assay, multiplex PCR amplified TCR beta CDR3 regions from an average of approximately 1.1 ug of genomic DNA per sample. To correct primer bias, the assay used a complete synthetic TCR repertoire to set an amplification baseline. The amplicons were sequenced on the Illumina platform. The study's own analysis went as follows. Sequence errors were corrected by clustering with frequency ratios and a modified nearest-neighbor algorithm, and the sequences were then analyzed in the immunoSEQ Analyzer using IMGT gene definitions. TCR richness and evenness were averaged over 20 rarefaction repeats at each rarefaction depth, excluding samples with fewer sequences than the depth. Relative abundances of V, D and J genes were compared between groups using Wilcoxon rank sum tests, with FDR correction applied. An intraclass correlation of 95% to 97% for TCR richness and an average of around 80% across 66 gene segments were obtained from the blinded duplicates. TCRdb carries this immuneACCESS record with in-frame sequences only. Its versions omit some clonotypes, under half of them owing to an unresolved V gene in the studies checked, with the rest unexplained. For V, J and clone size, that table is used; D and trimming come from the DNA. This sample's table contains roughly 50,000 clones. The biggest ten clones account for roughly a third of the sample.

The specimen was blood buffy coat. The rearrangement combines TRBV18 with TRBJ1-2, with TRBD1 identical over 9 junction bases. This TCR came from a woman between 18 and 70 years old with a cervical HPV16 infection that either progressed to CIN3+ or cleared (not recorded which). This receptor has the CDR3 CASSRTGGGGYTF. The sequenced CDR3 bases are TGTGCCAGCTCGCGTACAGGGGGCGGTGGC.